These 30 T cell receptor beta chains were sequenced from one sample in a study of T cells in Graves' hyperthyroidism and ophthalmopathy. Amplification yielded TCR beta CDR3 regions, with RNA transcripts as the source. First-round RT-PCR of the TCR CDR3 relied on the HTBI primer set. TCRdb passed the multiplex PCR reads through MiXCR, listing each CDR3 protein once. The sample has 550,000 to 700,000 distinct CDR3 sequences; around 15% are singletons. The sequencing input was blood. The receptor set was obtained from a woman aged 40 to 49 with Graves' ophthalmopathy.

This clonotype was recorded many times. J is TRBJ2-7 and V is TRBV28; D is ambiguous. The V end was cut by 6 bases, the J end by 2 bases, with 8 bases between. CDR1 is MDHEN and CDR2 is SYDVKM in the germline V gene. The CDR3 runs to 12 residues. The CDR3 nucleotides read TGTGCCAGCAGCCCACCAGCCTACGAGCAGTACTTC. Protein sequence: CASSPPAYEQYF.

Many counts were recorded for this clonotype. The rearrangement links TRBV19 to TRBJ2-7; D is perhaps TRBD1 or TRBD2 (5 bases each). Per germline, CDR1 LNHDA and CDR2 SQIVND (reference sequence). The CDR3 loop spans 15 amino acids. The germline V and J ends were trimmed by 6 bases and 0 bases, with 15 bases remaining between them. The CDR3 loop is CASSSGPNPSYEQYF. CDR3 sequence (DNA): TGTGCCAGTAGCTCGGGGCCGAACCCCTCCTACGAGCAGTACTTC. The whole variable domain, filled in from reference TRBV19 and TRBJ2-7, reads DGGITQSPKYLFRKEGQNVTLSCEQNLNHDAMYWYRQDPGQGLRLIYYSQIVNDFQKGDIAEGYSVSREKKESFPLTVTSAQKNPTAFYLCASSSGPNPSYEQYFGPGTRLTVT.

This clonotype was detected many times. The V gene is TRBV6-7, the J gene TRBJ2-7, with 10 bases matching TRBD2. TRBV6-7 is an ORF, and what it does is uncertain. J lost 7 bases, V lost 2 bases, and 11 bases had no gene match. This CDR3 has 16 residues. CDR3 residues: CASSYIRASGSGEQYF. DNA for the CDR3: TGTGCCAGCAGTTACATCAGGGCTAGCGGGAGTGGAGAGCAGTACTTC.

This clonotype was detected many times. The V and J genes are TRBV11-2 and TRBJ2-7, with a possible D match to TRBD2 (5 bases). CDR1 is SGHAT, CDR2 FQNNGV, per germline. Trimming took 3 bases from V and 4 from J, leaving 16 bases between them. This CDR3 spans 15 amino acids. CDR3: CASSFELEAVYEQYF. CDR3 nucleotide sequence: TGTGCCAGCAGCTTTGAACTAGAAGCGGTGTACGAGCAGTACTTC.

Ten or more counts support this clonotype. This chain uses TRBV7-2 with TRBJ1-1; D uncertain. CDR3 size: 13 residues. In germline, CDR1 is SGHTA, CDR2 FQGNSA. The ends were cut back, 5 bases at V and 7 bases at J, with 14 bases in the middle. The CDR3 sequence: CASSPYLSNEAFF. CDR3 coding DNA: TGTGCCAGCAGCCCCTACCTTTCCAATGAAGCTTTCTTT.

The V call is TRBV10-1, the J call TRBJ2-7; 9 bases map to TRBD2. This CDR3 comprises 15 residues. V lost 3 bases to trimming and J lost 2 bases; unmatched junction nucleotides: 5. Per the germline V gene, CDR1 is WNHNN and CDR2 is SYGVQD (reference sequence). Here the CDR3 DNA reads TGCGCCAGCAGTGACGGGACTAGCCCTACCTACGAGCAGTACTTC. Translated, it gives CASSDGTSPTYEQYF.

This clonotype came up a few times. This chain uses TRBV28 with TRBJ2-7; TRBD1 matches 7 bases. Trimming removed 7 bases from V and 0 bases from J; junction bases left unmatched: 9. The CDR3 runs to 15 residues. Germline lookup yields CDR1 MDHEN and CDR2 SYDVKM. This CDR3 is CASTPDRTYSYEQYF. As DNA, the CDR3 is TGTGCCAGCACCCCGGACAGGACTTACTCCTACGAGCAGTACTTC.

This clonotype was seen ten or more times. The V gene is TRBV12-3 or TRBV12-4, the J gene TRBJ2-7; 10 bases align to TRBD2. The CDR3 covers 18 residues. The trim removed 1 base at V and 2 bases at J, leaving 11 bases unmatched. CDR3 nucleotides: TGTGCCAGCAGTTTAGACGGGGCTAGCGGGAGTCTTACCTACGAGCAGTACTTC. As protein: CASSLDGASGSLTYEQYF.

This clonotype was observed a handful of times. The chain uses TRBV28 and TRBJ1-1, with TRBD1 identical over 8 bases. CDR3 length: 15 residues. The J segment lost 1 base and the V segment lost 4 bases, leaving 5 bases of the junction unmatched. CDR1 is MDHEN and CDR2 is SYDVKM in the germline V gene. CDR3 in DNA: TGTGCCAGCAGTTCGGGACAGGCGGGGAACACTGAAGCTTTCTTT. Translating it yields CASSSGQAGNTEAFF.

Comment on this clonotype: This may stem from a read error, because a much larger clone lies one nucleotide away. The chain recombines TRBV7-8 with TRBJ2-5; D possibly corresponds to TRBD2 (5 bases). The CDR3 consists of 13 residues. Germline V gene lookup returns CDR1 SGHVS and CDR2 FQNEAQ. Trimming left V 3 bases short and J 6 bases short, with 11 bases between. The CDR3 reads CASSFGRVQTQYF. The CDR3, as DNA: TGTGCCAGCAGCTTCGGGCGGGTTCAGACCCAGTACTTC.

This rearrangement joins TRBV28 to TRBJ2-3, with D unclear. The germline gives CDR1 MDHEN, CDR2 SYDVKM. This CDR3 comprises 13 residues. V lost 6 bases to trimming and J lost 4 bases, with 11 bases between them. CDR3 residues: CASRRTTPDTQYF. The CDR3 nucleotides are TGTGCCAGCAGACGAACTACTCCAGATACGCAGTATTTT.

This clonotype was counted only a few times. The rearrangement links TRBV10-2 to TRBJ1-3; no definite D call. CDR3 length: 15 amino acids. V lost 2 bases to trimming and J lost 1 base, with 9 bases between them. Germline V gene lookup returns CDR1 WSHSY and CDR2 SAAADI. The CDR3 DNA follows: TGCGCCAGCAGTGAGGGCGGTCAGTCTGGAAACACCATATATTTT. It is translated as CASSEGGQSGNTIYF.

The chain recombines TRBV6-1 with TRBJ2-7; 11 nucleotides align to TRBD2. The CDR3 loop spans 18 amino acids. Trimming cost V 1 base and J 7 bases; bases outside gene matches: 15. Per germline, CDR1 MNHNS and CDR2 SASEGT. The CDR3 nucleotides read TGTGCCAGCAGTGAAGGCGTACGACTAGCGGGAAGGTTAAGGGAGCAGTACTTC. This gives the protein CASSEGVRLAGRLREQYF.

Only a few counts were recorded for this clonotype. This chain joins TRBV28 and TRBJ1-1, with D possibly being TRBD1 (5 bases). Germline loops: CDR1 MDHEN, CDR2 SYDVKM. The CDR3 is made up of 15 amino acids. Trimming removed 2 bases from V and 5 bases from J, with 15 bases in between. Here the CDR3 DNA reads TGTGCCAGCAGTTTAAGGGGACCGCGGGGGACTGAAGCTTTCTTT. This encodes CASSLRGPRGTEAFF.

The table lists this clonotype with a few counts. The chain combines TRBV19 with TRBJ1-3; D is ambiguous. CDR3 length: 15 residues. V shed 3 bases and J shed 4 bases, with 13 bases lying between them. Germline lookup yields CDR1 LNHDA and CDR2 SQIVND (reference sequence). CDR3 amino acids: CASSMSRLLGNTIYF. The DNA of the CDR3 is TGTGCCAGTAGTATGTCCAGACTGCTGGGAAACACCATATATTTT.

This clonotype was counted many times. The chain uses TRBV6-2 or TRBV6-3 and TRBJ2-2; TRBD2 might be the D (5 bases). This CDR3 contains 16 residues. V shed 4 bases and J shed 5 bases, with 17 bases lying between them. Germline values: CDR1 MNHEY, CDR2 SVGEGT. In nucleotides, the CDR3 is TGTGCCAGCAGTTCAGTAGGAGATAGCGTGACCGGGGAGCTGTTTTTT. This gives the protein CASSSVGDSVTGELFF.

The table lists this clonotype with many counts. The chain recombines TRBV6-1 with TRBJ2-7; D is uncertain. This CDR3 has 16 residues. From germline, CDR1 is MNHNS and CDR2 SASEGT. V lost 6 bases and J lost 2, with 20 bases in between. Written as DNA, the CDR3 is TGTGCCAGCAGCCAGATTCAGATCAGGTGGCCCTACGAGCAGTACTTC. As protein: CASSQIQIRWPYEQYF.

This clonotype was detected many times. The chain employs TRBV11-3 and TRBJ2-2, with 8 bases fitting TRBD1. Germline-derived CDR1 and CDR2 are SGHNT and YENEEA. This CDR3 has 16 amino acids. With 2 bases clipped from V and 4 bases from J, the junction kept 6 bases outside the gene matches. The CDR3 nucleotides read TGTGCCAGCAGCTTATACTCAGGGGGCAGCACCGGGGAGCTGTTTTTT. Its translation is CASSLYSGGSTGELFF. Supplemented by reference TRBV11-3 and TRBJ2-2, the full variable domain reads EAGVVQSPRYKIIEKKQPVAFWCNPISGHNTLYWYLQNLGQGPELLIRYENEEAVDDSQLPKDRFSAERLKGVDSTLKIQPAELGDSAVYLCASSLYSGGSTGELFFGEGSRLTVL.

This clonotype was counted at least ten times. The chain has TRBV6-5 and TRBJ2-5, with TRBD1 matching 7 bases. The CDR3 is 14 amino acids. Germline V CDR1 and CDR2: MNHEY, SVGAGI. V trimming: 4 bases; J trimming: 5 bases; junction bases outside the gene matches: 7. This chain's CDR3 is CASSSLTGLETQYF. CDR3 nucleotide sequence: TGTGCCAGCAGTTCGTTGACAGGGTTGGAGACCCAGTACTTC.

This clonotype was recorded at least ten times. The chain employs TRBV20-1 and TRBJ1-5, with D unresolved. The CDR3 is 13 residues long. CDR1 and CDR2 (germline): DFQATT, SNEGSKA (reference sequence). Trimming removed 3 bases at V and 5 bases at J, with 11 bases between. In nucleotides, the CDR3 is TGCAGTGCTAGGCCCCAAAGAGATCAGCCCCAGCATTTT. This translates into CSARPQRDQPQHF.

This clonotype appeared many times. This chain uses TRBV19 with TRBJ1-2, with D maybe TRBD1 (5 bases). The CDR3 has 16 residues. CDR1 is LNHDA, CDR2 SQIVND, per germline (reference sequence). V lost 3 bases and J lost 8, with 22 bases in between. As DNA, the CDR3 is TGTGCCAGTAGTATTCCGCCGGGACGGATGATAGAAGGCTACACCTTC. It specifies CASSIPPGRMIEGYTF.

This clonotype has a count of ten or more. The chain employs TRBV11-2 and TRBJ1-1; D unresolved. V lost 0 bases and J 6 bases, leaving 20 bases between the germline ends. Germline lookup yields CDR1 SGHAT and CDR2 FQNNGV. The CDR3 sequence is 17 residues long. CDR3 sequence reads: CASSLEARAGVWAEAFF. In nucleotides, the CDR3 is TGTGCCAGCAGCTTAGAGGCAAGGGCCGGCGTCTGGGCTGAAGCTTTCTTT. Looking up the rest from reference TRBV11-2 and TRBJ1-1 gives the full variable domain: EAGVAQSPRYKIIEKRQSVAFWCNPISGHATLYWYQQILGQGPKLLIQFQNNGVVDDSQLPKDRFSAERLKGVDSTLKIQPAKLEDSAVYLCASSLEARAGVWAEAFFGQGTRLTVV.

This clonotype was seen only a few times. This sequence joins TRBV11-2 and TRBJ1-6, with D tentatively TRBD1 (5 bases). Per the germline V gene, CDR1 is SGHAT and CDR2 is FQNNGV. V lost 2 bases and J 0 bases, leaving 14 bases between the germline ends. The CDR3 consists of 18 residues. CDR3 protein: CASSLIQEGNSYNSPLHF. The CDR3 region has the DNA TGTGCCAGCAGCTTAATTCAGGAGGGGAACTCCTATAATTCACCCCTCCACTTT.

This chain connects TRBV28 to TRBJ1-2; D ambiguous. The CDR3 has 13 residues. The ends were cut back, 5 bases at V and 6 bases at J, with 13 bases in the middle. Germline values: CDR1 MDHEN, CDR2 SYDVKM. This CDR3 reads CASSPDLGDGYTF. The CDR3 DNA is TGTGCCAGCAGTCCCGACCTCGGGGATGGCTACACCTTC.

This clonotype appeared many times. The chain recombines TRBV12-3 or TRBV12-4 with TRBJ2-5; maybe TRBD2 (6 bases). Deletions cut 7 bases from V and 5 bases from J, with 23 bases between. The CDR3 has 16 amino acids. CDR3 bases: TGTGCCAGCAAGATCCGGGGACGGCTGGAGGGGGAGACCCAGTACTTC. It codes for CASKIRGRLEGETQYF.

This clonotype was observed a few times. Germline and junction disagree at one end, which may indicate a read error. The chain joins TRBV4-2 to TRBJ2-6; D may be TRBD1 or TRBD2 (6 bases each). The CDR3 sequence is 16 residues long. Germline CDR1 and CDR2: LGHNA and YNFKEQ. The CDR3 sequence is CASSQDRGPGTNVLTF. CDR3 nucleotide sequence: TGTGCCAGCAGCCAAGATCGGGGGCCTGGGACCAACGTCCTGACTTTC.

This clonotype was counted only a few times. The V and J genes are TRBV4-1 and TRBJ2-5; 9 nucleotides agree with TRBD1. V lost 2 bases and J lost 5; bases outside the gene matches: 6. Germline values: CDR1 MGHRA, CDR2 YSYEKL. The CDR3 has 15 amino acids. The CDR3 loop reads CASSQITGGSETQYF. The DNA of the CDR3 is TGCGCCAGCAGCCAAATAACAGGGGGCTCGGAGACCCAGTACTTC.

This clonotype was observed at least ten times. The rearrangement joins TRBV2 to TRBJ2-2; D is possibly TRBD2 (5 bases). Germline V gives CDR1 SNHLY, CDR2 FYNNEI. The CDR3 consists of 14 residues. Trimming pared 7 bases from V and 2 bases from J, leaving 11 bases between. The CDR3 region is CASKRSGNTGELFF. CDR3 nucleotides: TGTGCCAGCAAAAGGAGCGGAAACACCGGGGAGCTGTTTTTT.

This clonotype was seen repeatedly, ten times or more. The chain joins TRBV6-5 to TRBJ2-7, with 9 bases that match TRBD1. Germline lookup yields CDR1 MNHEY and CDR2 SVGAGI. V was clipped by 5 bases and J by 2 bases; unmatched bases: 7. The CDR3 is made up of 15 amino acids. This CDR3 is CASSRRDRETYEQYF. CDR3 coding DNA: TGTGCCAGCAGTCGACGGGACAGGGAGACCTACGAGCAGTACTTC.

There are many counts of this clonotype. V usage is TRBV7-9 and J usage is TRBJ2-5; D gene unclear. Trimming cost V 1 base and J 4 bases, with 13 bases left between them. CDR3 length equals 15 residues. Germline loops: CDR1 SEHNR, CDR2 FQNEAQ (reference sequence). In DNA form, the CDR3 reads TGTGCCAGCAGCTTAGGCTCAGGTTGGATAGAGACCCAGTACTTC. Protein product: CASSLGSGWIETQYF.